The entry below describes one T cell receptor (beta chain). The sample comes from a study of shared clonotypes between healthy human individuals. The method was immunoSEQ multiplex PCR; TCRdb's version includes in-frame clones alone and lacks a portion of them. The table has millions of clones, 90% to 95% seen once. In germline, CDR1 is SGHRS, CDR2 YFSETQ. The length of the CDR3 is 18 residues. The V and J ends lost 4 bases and 8 bases respectively, with 30 bases between them. The source of this sequence is a man aged 18-30 years in good health. The gene calls are TRBV5-1 and TRBJ1-2; D not resolved. Material for sequencing was naive CD4+ T cells sorted from blood. Subset meaning: CD45RA+ positively selected. The CDR3 protein is CASSDPNFSSDPSWGYTF. The CDR3 bases are TGCGCCAGCAGCGACCCTAATTTTTCTTCGGATCCTTCGTGGGGCTACACCTTC.